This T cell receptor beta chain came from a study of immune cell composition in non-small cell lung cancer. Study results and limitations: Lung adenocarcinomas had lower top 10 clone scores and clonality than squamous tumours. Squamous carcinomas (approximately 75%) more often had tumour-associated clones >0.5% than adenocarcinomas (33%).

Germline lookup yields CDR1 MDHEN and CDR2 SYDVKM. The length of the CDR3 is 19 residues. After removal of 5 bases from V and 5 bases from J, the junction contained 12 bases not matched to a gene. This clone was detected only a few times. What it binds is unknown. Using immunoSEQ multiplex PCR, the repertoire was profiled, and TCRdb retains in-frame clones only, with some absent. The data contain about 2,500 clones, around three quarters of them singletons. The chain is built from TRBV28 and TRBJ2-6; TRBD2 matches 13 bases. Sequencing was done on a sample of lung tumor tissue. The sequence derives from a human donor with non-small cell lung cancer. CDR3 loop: CASSPGLAGTISRANVLTF. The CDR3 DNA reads TGTGCCAGCAGTCCGGGACTAGCGGGGACCATCTCCCGGGCCAACGTCCTGACTTTC.